The 9 T cell receptor beta chains below were found in one sample sequenced in a study of vaccination and CD4 T cells after COVID-19. The treatment here: approximately nine-day PBMC culture with coronavirus spike peptide pools or control peptides (ViraFEST assay). An Oncomine TCR Beta short-read assay was used to sequence the DNA from cultured CD4+ T cells. TCRdb recomputed calls from the PCR reads with MiXCR, one row per CDR3 protein. Of roughly 20,000 distinct CDR3 sequences listed, over 35% are singletons. Their antigens are not known. The starting material was CD4+ T cells from blood, cultured in vitro, obtained before SARS-CoV-2 vaccination. Receptor source: a human donor who received a COVID-19 vaccine.

This clonotype ranks as medium-sized (0.01 to 0.1%). The chain joins TRBV20-1 to TRBJ1-2; TRBD1 aligns across 8 bases. CDR3 length equals 17 residues. V was pared by 0 bases and J by 0 bases, with 9 bases of the junction left unmatched. In germline, CDR1 is DFQATT, CDR2 SNEGSKA (reference sequence). The CDR3 coding sequence is TGCAGTGCTAGAGACTGGGGCAGGGGGCTTGCTAACTATGGCTACACCTTC. Translated, it gives CSARDWGRGLANYGYTF.

This clonotype was seen a few times. J is TRBJ1-2 and V is TRBV20-1; D is unresolved. Trimming cost V 6 bases and J 5 bases, with 19 bases left between them. The CDR3 totals 14 residues. Per germline, CDR1 DFQATT and CDR2 SNEGSKA (reference sequence). CDR3 sequence: CSAVTVEGVYGYTF. In DNA form, the CDR3 reads TGCAGTGCCGTAACGGTAGAGGGAGTGTATGGCTACACCTTC.

V gene TRBV18 combines with J gene TRBJ1-2; no reliable D call. This CDR3 region has 14 residues. Trimming took off 0 bases at V and 7 bases at J, with 12 bases between the two ends. CDR1 and CDR2 (germline): KGHSH, LQKENI. The CDR3 is CASSPPSRDTGYTF. DNA for the CDR3: TGTGCCAGCTCACCACCGTCGAGAGACACTGGCTACACCTTC. The full variable domain, in which reference TRBV18 and TRBJ1-2 provide the parts outside the CDR3, is NAGVMQNPRHLVRRRGQEARLRCSPMKGHSHVYWYRQLPEEGLKFMVYLQKENIIDESGMPKERFSAEFPKEGPSILRIQQVVRGDSAAYFCASSPPSRDTGYTFGSGTRLTVV.

The chain employs TRBV7-2 and TRBJ1-5; 8 nucleotides line up with TRBD1. V was pared by 5 bases and J by 1 base, with 4 bases of the junction left unmatched. Germline V lookup: CDR1 SGHTA, CDR2 FQGNSA. CDR3 length: 15 amino acids. CDR3 in DNA: TGTGCCAGCAGCGCCGGACAGGGAAGCAATCAGCCCCAGCATTTT. Translation gives CASSAGQGSNQPQHF.

This clonotype was counted between two and nine times. The rearrangement uses TRBV19 and TRBJ1-5, with unresolved D. Germline CDR1 reads LNHDA; CDR2 reads SQIVND (reference sequence). V was clipped by 5 bases and J by 8 bases, with 10 bases between them. The CDR3 has 12 residues. CDR3 in amino acids: CASSFLSEPQHF. The CDR3 DNA is TGTGCCAGTAGTTTCCTGTCTGAGCCCCAGCATTTT.

This clonotype was counted between two and nine times. The gene calls are TRBV12-3 or TRBV12-4 and TRBJ1-2; D is uncertain. The CDR3 has 12 residues. V lost 6 bases, J lost 8 bases, and 13 bases lay in between. The CDR3 nucleotides are TGTGCCAGCAGCCACCTCATTACGGGCTACACCTTC. Residues: CASSHLITGYTF.

This clonotype was detected only a few times. This chain links TRBV5-1 with TRBJ1-2; 7 bases fit TRBD1. The CDR3 has 13 residues. Trimming cost V 2 bases and J 8 bases; bases outside gene matches: 6. Per the germline V gene, CDR1 is SGHRS and CDR2 is YFSETQ. DNA for the CDR3: TGCGCCAGCAGCTTTAAACAGGGGTTAGGCTACACCTTC. It is translated as CASSFKQGLGYTF.

CDR3 region: CASYLSTEAFF. The CDR3 DNA sequence: TGTGCCAGCTACCTGAGCACTGAAGCTTTCTTT. The chain couples TRBV6-1 to TRBJ1-1; D gene ambiguous. Trimming removed 8 bases from V and 4 bases from J, with 8 bases in between. CDR1 and CDR2 from the germline V gene are MNHNS and SASEGT. The CDR3 contains 11 residues.

V is TRBV6-1 and J is TRBJ2-1, with D possibly matching TRBD2 (6 bases). CDR3 size: 15 residues. Between the trimmed V and J ends, which lost 1 base and 3 bases, there was a span of 10 bases. Germline CDR1 MNHNS, CDR2 SASEGT. In DNA, the CDR3 is TGTGCCAGCAGTGAAGGGGCTAGCGTCTACAATGAGCAGTTCTTC. The encoded protein is CASSEGASVYNEQFF.